This TCR beta chain was identified during a study of cytomegalovirus exposure and HLA in healthy donors. Study at large: T cells numbering about 200 million yielded approximately 120 million unique TCR beta sequences in an earlier analysis. Study-level results: A later analysis reported that several of the most significant clusters appeared to be linked to common viral pathogens, among them Epstein-Barr virus.

As to this clone: Its antigen remains unidentified.

PCR was performed using 60 Vbeta and 13 Jbeta primers. Using immunoSEQ multiplex PCR, the repertoire was profiled, and TCRdb retains in-frame clones only, with some absent. The data contain some 100,000 clones, approximately 79% of them singletons. Donors consisted of healthy bone marrow donors. The receptor comes from a man in his fifties in good health and CMV-seropositive. Sequencing input: PBMCs.

The CDR3 spells CASSLSTGGEQYF. CDR3 nucleotide sequence: TGTGCCAGCAGCTTATCGACTGGCGGCGAGCAGTACTTC. The chain employs TRBV7-9 and TRBJ2-7; D gene ambiguous. This CDR3 has 13 residues. Germline-derived CDR1 and CDR2 are SEHNR and FQNEAQ (reference sequence). Trimming removed 2 bases from V and 6 bases from J, with 11 bases in between.